The 17 T cell receptor beta chains below come from one sample, sequenced in a study of T cell repertoires in cytomegalovirus infection (dated by TCRdb to between 2018 and 2021). No antigens are known for them. Sequencing took place on an Illumina HiSeq 1500. TCRdb's own reprocessing of the public reads used fastp at Q25 and MiXCR and kept productive beta chains. A single entry per CDR3 protein holds the most common genes and DNA from its merged rows. This sample has fewer than 1,000,000 distinct CDR3 sequences in its table, and roughly a third of those were observed once. The ten largest clones take up about an eighth of the sample. The sample's treatment or condition label, in plain terms: in vitro stimulation with specific CMV peptide epitopes to enrich CMV-specific T cells. Sequences were derived from cultured CD8+ T cells from PBMCs, sampled from culture after CMV antigen stimulation. The origin of the receptors is a human donor in good health (CMV status not recorded). Some clones in this sample may be carry-over from other donors' samples.

This clonotype appeared a few times. The chain recombines TRBV4-1 with TRBJ2-6; either TRBD1 or TRBD2 may fit D (7 bases each). The germline V and J ends were trimmed by 2 bases and 4 bases, with 15 bases remaining between them. From germline, CDR1 is MGHRA and CDR2 YSYEKL. The CDR3 runs to 17 residues. CDR3 loop: CASSQNRGGRGANVLTF. CDR3 DNA sequence: TGCGCCAGCAGCCAAAACAGGGGCGGGAGAGGGGCCAACGTCCTGACTTTC.

This clonotype occurred a few times. The chain is built from TRBV7-9 and TRBJ2-3; tentatively, D is TRBD1 (6 bases). The CDR3 covers 16 residues. The V end was cut by 2 bases, the J end by 2 bases, with 14 bases between. Germline CDR1 SEHNR, CDR2 FQNEAQ (reference sequence). CDR3 region: CASSLRDTGFTDTQYF. CDR3 bases: TGTGCCAGCAGCTTACGGGACACAGGGTTCACAGATACGCAGTATTTT.

For this clonotype: At one end the junction does not follow the germline gene, possibly because of a read error. The V and J genes are TRBV7-6 and TRBJ2-5, with 7 bases identical to TRBD1. CDR1 is SGHVS and CDR2 is FNYEAQ in the germline V gene. This CDR3 region has 15 residues. The CDR3 reads CASSLDWTGEESQYF. CDR3 sequence (DNA): TGTGCCAGCAGCTTAGATTGGACAGGAGAAGAGTCCCAGTACTTC.

V usage is TRBV15 and J usage is TRBJ1-1, with 7 bases aligning to TRBD1. Germline-derived CDR1 and CDR2 are LNHNV and YYDKDF (reference sequence). Trimming cost V 0 bases and J 3 bases; bases outside gene matches: 4. The CDR3 runs to 15 residues. The CDR3 spells CATSRDATGHTEAFF. In DNA form, the CDR3 reads TGTGCCACCAGCAGAGATGCGACAGGGCACACTGAAGCTTTCTTT. Supplemented by reference TRBV15 and TRBJ1-1, the full variable domain reads DAMVIQNPRYQVTQFGKPVTLSCSQTLNHNVMYWYQQKSSQAPKLLFHYYDKDFNNEADTPDNFQSRRPNTSFCFLDIRSPGLGDTAMYLCATSRDATGHTEAFFGQGTRLTVV.

The rearrangement joins TRBV7-6 to TRBJ2-2; 8 bases line up with TRBD2. CDR3 length: 15 amino acids. The germline V gene encodes CDR1 SGHVS and CDR2 FNYEAQ. Trimming took 4 bases from V and 5 from J; bases not matched to a gene: 6. The CDR3 protein is CASSSSGGPTGELFF. Written as DNA, the CDR3 is TGTGCCAGCAGCTCCTCGGGGGGGCCTACCGGGGAGCTGTTTTTT.

This clonotype was counted only a few times. The chain employs TRBV10-2 and TRBJ1-3; D unresolved. The V and J ends lost 8 bases and 3 bases respectively, with 20 bases between them. Per germline, CDR1 WSHSY and CDR2 SAAADI. The CDR3 loop spans 16 amino acids. CDR3 DNA sequence: TGCGCCAGCGGAAAGGGTATTTGGGAGAGTGGAAACACCATATATTTT. Amino acids: CASGKGIWESGNTIYF.

The chain joins TRBV24-1 to TRBJ2-4; D assignment may be TRBD1 or TRBD2 (5 bases each). The V gene's germline CDR1 is KGHDR and CDR2 SFDVKD. The CDR3 has 14 residues. V dropped 8 bases and J dropped 0 bases, with 10 bases sitting between them. The CDR3 DNA follows: TGTGCCACCACGGGACCGTTAGCCAAAAACATTCAGTACTTC. This translates into CATTGPLAKNIQYF.

This clonotype was found a few times. The chain is built from TRBV6-6 and TRBJ2-3; D remains unclear. Per the germline V gene, CDR1 is MNHNY and CDR2 is SVGAGI (reference sequence). The CDR3 loop spans 24 amino acids. The ends were cut back, 0 bases at V and 1 base at J, with 35 bases in the middle. CDR3 protein: CASSYSIFVHEDRLVEGGTDTQYF. The CDR3 DNA reads TGTGCCAGCAGTTACTCGATTTTTGTGCATGAGGACCGCTTGGTGGAAGGAGGCACAGATACGCAGTATTTT.

This clonotype was picked up a small number of times. The chain links TRBV27 to TRBJ2-2; the D gene is possibly TRBD1 (6 bases). The CDR3 runs 18 residues. From germline, CDR1 is MNHEY and CDR2 SMNVEV (reference sequence). V lost 5 bases and J lost 1, with 20 bases in between. The CDR3 nucleotides are TGTGCCAGCAGTCTAAGGGACACCGGGGTTATGAACACCGGGGAGCTGTTTTTT. It codes for CASSLRDTGVMNTGELFF.

In this sample, this clonotype turned up a few times. The genes are TRBV15 and TRBJ2-3; D may correspond to TRBD1 or TRBD2 (5 bases each). From germline, CDR1 is LNHNV and CDR2 YYDKDF (reference sequence). V was clipped by 3 bases and J by 6 bases, with 13 bases between them. The CDR3 loop spans 14 amino acids. CDR3 sequence (DNA): TGTGCCACCAGCAGGATGGGGACCTCCGATACGCAGTATTTT. Translation: CATSRMGTSDTQYF. Filled out from reference TRBV15 and TRBJ2-3, the complete variable domain reads DAMVIQNPRYQVTQFGKPVTLSCSQTLNHNVMYWYQQKSSQAPKLLFHYYDKDFNNEADTPDNFQSRRPNTSFCFLDIRSPGLGDTAMYLCATSRMGTSDTQYFGPGTRLTVL.

CDR3 loop: CASSPGLAGIQYNEQFF. The CDR3 bases are TGCGCCAGCAGCCCAGGACTAGCGGGGATCCAATACAATGAGCAGTTCTTC. This chain uses TRBV4-3 with TRBJ2-1, with 12 bases fitting TRBD2. The CDR3 totals 17 residues. V was clipped by 4 bases and J by 4 bases; unmatched bases: 8. Germline V gene sequence: CDR1 LGHNA, CDR2 YSLEER.

This clonotype occurred many times. V and J are TRBV7-8 and TRBJ1-5, with D possibly matching TRBD1 (5 bases). Trimming left V 0 bases short and J 4 bases short, with 13 bases between. CDR3 length: 16 amino acids. The germline CDR1 and CDR2 sequences are SGHVS and FQNEAQ. This CDR3 reads CASSLALGGENQPQHF. The CDR3 DNA sequence: TGTGCCAGCAGCTTAGCGCTTGGGGGTGAGAATCAGCCCCAGCATTTT.

The chain recombines TRBV28 with TRBJ1-2, with a possible D match to TRBD1 (5 bases). The ends were cut back, 10 bases at V and 3 bases at J, with 15 bases in the middle. The germline V gene has CDR1 MDHEN and CDR2 SYDVKM. CDR3 size: 13 residues. CDR3: CATLGREYYGYTF. The CDR3 nucleotides read TGTGCCACCCTGGGCAGGGAATACTATGGCTACACCTTC.

This clonotype has at least ten counts. The rearrangement uses TRBV7-8 and TRBJ2-2, with 7 bases aligning to TRBD2. V gave up 2 bases and J gave up 0 bases; unmatched junction bases: 6. The CDR3 is made up of 17 amino acids. Per the germline V gene, CDR1 is SGHVS and CDR2 is FQNEAQ. The CDR3 sequence: CASSLLGGYPNTGELFF. CDR3 in DNA: TGTGCCAGCAGCTTACTGGGAGGGTACCCGAACACCGGGGAGCTGTTTTTT.

The rearrangement joins TRBV7-9 to TRBJ1-5, with 7 bases matching TRBD1. Germline CDR1 SEHNR, CDR2 FQNEAQ (reference sequence). V lost 4 bases to trimming and J lost 6 bases; unmatched junction nucleotides: 9. The length of the CDR3 is 15 residues. The CDR3 bases are TGTGCCAGCAGCTCCGACAGGGCATCGGTTCAGCCCCAGCATTTT. This sequence encodes CASSSDRASVQPQHF.

This clonotype was seen a few times. The chain couples TRBV29-1 to TRBJ2-7; D gene ambiguous. Trimming took off 3 bases at V and 3 bases at J, with 12 bases between the two ends. The CDR3 covers 13 residues. Germline V gene sequence: CDR1 SQVTM, CDR2 ANQGSEA. In DNA, the CDR3 is TGCAGCGTTGATTTTTCAGATCGCTACGAGCAGTACTTC. This sequence encodes CSVDFSDRYEQYF.

This clonotype was detected a few times. V is TRBV27 and J is TRBJ1-2; D gene ambiguous. V dropped 2 bases and J dropped 4 bases, with 11 bases sitting between them. Per germline, CDR1 MNHEY and CDR2 SMNVEV (reference sequence). The CDR3 totals 14 residues. The CDR3 DNA reads TGTGCCAGCAGTTTACGTCCTCACAGCTATGGCTACACCTTC. Translated, it gives CASSLRPHSYGYTF.